The clone carrying this T cell receptor (beta chain) was counted many times. Its antigen is unknown. This sample is part of a study of T-cell reconstitution after alpha-beta-depleted transplantation in children. The TCRbeta library incorporated unique molecular identifiers. MiXCR was run by TCRdb on the PCR reads, yielding one entry per CDR3 protein. The sample comprises around 700,000 distinct CDR3 sequences, around 13% of which are singletons, and 0.75% to 0.85% rests with the top ten. Study-wide results and caveats: Some patients' high day-60 TCRbeta diversity was attributed to recipient cells surviving conditioning. About two months after transplant, alpha-beta T cells reportedly came from several hundred expanded graft clones.

Sequenced material: PBMCs, taken before TCRalphabeta/CD19-depleted stem cell transplant. The receptor comes from a girl aged 2-10 years with congenital amegakaryocytic thrombocytopenia, due to receive a stem cell transplant.

The CDR3 DNA sequence: TGCAGCGTTTGGACAGTAAGCCCTACCGGGGCCAACGTCCTGACTTTC. It specifies CSVWTVSPTGANVLTF. The rearrangement joins TRBV29-1 to TRBJ2-6; a weak D match, TRBD1 (6 bases). Per germline, CDR1 SQVTM and CDR2 ANQGSEA. CDR3 length: 16 residues. Deletions cut 5 bases from V and 4 bases from J, with 18 bases between.